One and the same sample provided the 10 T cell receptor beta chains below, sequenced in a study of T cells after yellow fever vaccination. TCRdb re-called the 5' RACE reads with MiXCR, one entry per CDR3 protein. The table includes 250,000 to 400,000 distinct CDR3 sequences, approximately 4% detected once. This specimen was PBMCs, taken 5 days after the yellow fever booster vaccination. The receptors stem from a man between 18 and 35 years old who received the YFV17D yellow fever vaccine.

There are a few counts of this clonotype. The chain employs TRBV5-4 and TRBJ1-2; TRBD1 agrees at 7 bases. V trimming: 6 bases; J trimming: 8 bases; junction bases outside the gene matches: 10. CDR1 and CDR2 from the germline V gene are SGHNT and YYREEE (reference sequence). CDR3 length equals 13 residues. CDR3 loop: CASTFGDRRGYTF. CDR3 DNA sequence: TGTGCCAGCACCTTCGGGGACAGACGCGGCTACACCTTC.

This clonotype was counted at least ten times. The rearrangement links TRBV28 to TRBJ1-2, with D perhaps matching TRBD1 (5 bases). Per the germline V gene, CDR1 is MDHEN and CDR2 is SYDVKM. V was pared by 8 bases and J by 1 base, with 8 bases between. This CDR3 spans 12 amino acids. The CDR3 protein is CASRDFNYGYTF. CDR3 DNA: TGTGCCAGCCGGGACTTTAACTATGGCTACACCTTC.

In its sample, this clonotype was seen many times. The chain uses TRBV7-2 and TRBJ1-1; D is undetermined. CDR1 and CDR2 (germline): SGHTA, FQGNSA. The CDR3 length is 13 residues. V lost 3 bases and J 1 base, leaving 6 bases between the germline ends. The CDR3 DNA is TGTGCCAGCAGCTTCGACGGGAACACTGAAGCTTTCTTT. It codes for CASSFDGNTEAFF.

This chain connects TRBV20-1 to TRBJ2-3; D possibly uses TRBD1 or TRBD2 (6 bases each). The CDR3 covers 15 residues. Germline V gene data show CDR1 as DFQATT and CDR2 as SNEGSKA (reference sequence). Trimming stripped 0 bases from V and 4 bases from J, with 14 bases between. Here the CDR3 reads CSARDHVGGADTQYF. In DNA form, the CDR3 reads TGCAGTGCTAGAGATCACGTGGGGGGCGCAGATACGCAGTATTTT.

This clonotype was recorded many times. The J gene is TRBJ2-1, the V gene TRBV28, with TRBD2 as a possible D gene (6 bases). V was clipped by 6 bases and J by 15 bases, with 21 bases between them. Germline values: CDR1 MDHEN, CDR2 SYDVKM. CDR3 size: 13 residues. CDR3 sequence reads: CASRRPPGLPPFF. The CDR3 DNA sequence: TGTGCCAGCAGACGCCCTCCGGGACTCCCCCCGTTCTTC.

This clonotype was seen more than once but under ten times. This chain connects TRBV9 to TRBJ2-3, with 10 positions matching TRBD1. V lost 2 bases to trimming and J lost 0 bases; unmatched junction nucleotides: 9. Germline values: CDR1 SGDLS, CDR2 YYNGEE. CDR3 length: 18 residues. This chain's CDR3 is CASSVRTGGFASTDTQYF. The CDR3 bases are TGTGCCAGCAGCGTCAGGACAGGGGGGTTCGCTAGCACAGATACGCAGTATTTT.

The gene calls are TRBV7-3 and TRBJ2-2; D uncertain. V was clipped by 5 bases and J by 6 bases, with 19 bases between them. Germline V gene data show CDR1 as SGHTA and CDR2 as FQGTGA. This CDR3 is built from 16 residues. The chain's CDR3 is CASSPRPRILAGELFF. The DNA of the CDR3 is TGTGCCAGCAGCCCACGGCCTCGTATCCTGGCCGGGGAGCTGTTTTTT.

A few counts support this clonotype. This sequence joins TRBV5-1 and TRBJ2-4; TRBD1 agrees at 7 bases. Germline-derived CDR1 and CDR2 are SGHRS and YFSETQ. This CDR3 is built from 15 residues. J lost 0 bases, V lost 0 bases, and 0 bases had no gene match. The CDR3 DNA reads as TGCGCCAGCAGCTTGGACAGGGGAGCCAAAAACATTCAGTACTTC. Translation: CASSLDRGAKNIQYF.

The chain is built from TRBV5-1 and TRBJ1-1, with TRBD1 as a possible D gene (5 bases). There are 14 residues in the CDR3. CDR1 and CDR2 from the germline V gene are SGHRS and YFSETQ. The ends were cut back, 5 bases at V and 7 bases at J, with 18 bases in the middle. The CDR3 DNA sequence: TGCGCCAGCAGTCGCGGACACGGACCGAATGAAGCTTTCTTT. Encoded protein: CASSRGHGPNEAFF.

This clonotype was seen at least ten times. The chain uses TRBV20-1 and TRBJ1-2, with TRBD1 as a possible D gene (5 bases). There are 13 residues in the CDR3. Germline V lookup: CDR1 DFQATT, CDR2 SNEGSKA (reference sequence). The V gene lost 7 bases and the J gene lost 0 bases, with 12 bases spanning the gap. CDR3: CSGSGGANYGYTF. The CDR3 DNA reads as TGCAGTGGGAGCGGGGGAGCTAACTATGGCTACACCTTC.